This record looks at one TCR beta chain sequence and its context. The antigen is undetermined. Trimming removed 3 bases at V and 4 bases at J, with 9 bases between. The CDR3 is 12 amino acids. Germline CDR1 GTSNPN, CDR2 SVGIG (reference sequence). The record originates from a study of cytomegalovirus exposure and HLA in healthy donors. Overall study: The roughly 110 validation repertoires used the same platform as the 550 to 800 first-cohort repertoires (as reported by a later analysis).

TCRdb's copy holds only in-frame clones and misses some; the assay was immunoSEQ multiplex PCR. The sample consists of some 150,000 clones, about 91% of them appearing once. Study-level points and caveats: Subsequent analysis revealed that first-cohort TCR clusters tended to co-occur in the 120 or so validation repertoires. There were some public TCRs occurring in many donors, but most TCR sequences were rare.

The gene calls are TRBV30 and TRBJ1-1; no clear D gene. The sample was PBMCs. The receptor's source is a man younger than 35 in good health and CMV-seropositive. For the CDR3, the DNA is TGTGCCTGGAGGCGAGGGTCCACTGAAGCTTTCTTT. Residues: CAWRRGSTEAFF.